This T cell receptor (beta chain) was documented in a study of technical replicates of blood from a few donors (dated by TCRdb to between 2016 and 2019). Points on this clone: Its cognate antigen has yet to be identified. The record has no base qualities; no much larger clone is one base away.

The library was built by means of the immunoSEQ multiplex PCR assay. TCRdb stores this immuneACCESS table with in-frame sequences only. Part of the clones is absent; in the studies checked, under half of the shortfall reflects unresolved V genes, and no reason is known for the rest. A total of more than 65,000 clones appear in this sample, 95% to 97% of them only once. The leading ten clones occupy roughly 0.3% of the sample. From the germline V gene, CDR1 is SGHTA and CDR2 is FQGNSA. The CDR3 numbers 13 residues from cysteine through phenylalanine. CDR3 DNA only is kept here, 39 bases in frame from base 1. Trimming at the junction amounts to 1 base on V and 3 bases on J, and the germline ends lie 5 bases apart.

The rearrangement combines TRBV7-2 with TRBJ2-3; the D gene is unclear. Specimen: T cells isolated from PBMCs. This receptor was obtained from a human donor in good health. The CDR3 in this case is CASSLGLTDTQYF. The nucleotide sequence is given as TGTGCCAGCAGCTTAGGTCTGACAGATACGCAGTATTTT.